One sample yielded the 24 T cell receptor beta chains listed below, sequenced in a study of blood T cells in healthy people across ages. With a J-beta primer mix and a sample-barcoded 5' primer, a second PCR ran about 6 to 11 cycles. Via MiXCR, TCRdb re-called the 5' RACE reads, giving one row per CDR3 protein. The sample yields roughly 680,000 distinct CDR3 sequences, 40% to 65% seen once. Material for sequencing was blood. These receptors all come from a woman older than 75 in good health.

The V and J genes are TRBV5-1 and TRBJ2-1; D not resolved. V was cut by 0 bases and J by 8 bases, with 15 bases left in between. From germline, CDR1 is SGHRS and CDR2 YFSETQ. The length of the CDR3 is 15 residues. The CDR3 DNA reads TGCGCCAGCAGCTTGGGACTCTCTGGTTACGATGAGCAGTTCTTC. Translation gives CASSLGLSGYDEQFF.

This rearrangement joins TRBV4-1 to TRBJ2-1, with 8 bases aligning to TRBD2. Trimming removed 3 bases from V and 0 bases from J; junction bases left unmatched: 4. Per germline, CDR1 MGHRA and CDR2 YSYEKL. The CDR3 spans 16 residues. CDR3 loop: CASSQELAASYNEQFF. The DNA for the CDR3 is TGCGCCAGCAGCCAGGAACTAGCGGCCTCCTACAATGAGCAGTTCTTC.

The rearrangement links TRBV7-2 to TRBJ1-2; D is ambiguous. The V end lost 7 bases, the J end lost 3 bases, and 15 bases lay between the germline ends. The length of the CDR3 is 14 residues. Looked up from germline, CDR1 is SGHTA and CDR2 is FQGNSA. The CDR3 region has the DNA TGTGCCAGCACGTTCCAGTCTGGGGACTATGGCTACACCTTC. Translation gives CASTFQSGDYGYTF.

V usage is TRBV9 and J usage is TRBJ2-1, with a possible D match to TRBD2 (6 bases). With 3 bases removed from V and 3 bases from J, the gap between germline ends came to 16 bases. Per the germline V gene, CDR1 is SGDLS and CDR2 is YYNGEE. This CDR3 spans 16 amino acids. Written as DNA, the CDR3 is TGTGCCAGCAGCGCCACCCGGGACTGGAACTACAATGAGCAGTTCTTC. Translation gives CASSATRDWNYNEQFF.

The V gene is TRBV7-2, the J gene TRBJ2-1; TRBD1 agrees at 9 bases. The ends lost 5 bases at V and 2 bases at J; junction bases unmatched: 4. CDR1 is SGHTA, CDR2 FQGNSA, per germline. CDR3 length equals 15 residues. The CDR3 DNA sequence: TGTGCCAGCAGCACAGGACAGGGGACCTACAATGAGCAGTTCTTC. As protein: CASSTGQGTYNEQFF.

This chain joins TRBV12-3 or TRBV12-4 and TRBJ2-3; D uncertain. The CDR3 sequence is 16 residues long. V was shortened by 7 bases and J by 0 bases, with 17 bases between the two germline ends. For the CDR3, the DNA is TGTGCCAGCACTTCTCGACTCCAGATTAGCACAGATACGCAGTATTTT. The encoded protein is CASTSRLQISTDTQYF.

The chain links TRBV3-1 to TRBJ2-4, with a tentative D call TRBD2 (6 bases). The J call may be faulty, since TRBJ2-7 better matches the DNA end. There are 13 residues in the CDR3. Germline V lookup: CDR1 LGHDT, CDR2 YNNKEL (reference sequence). CDR3 protein: CASSRGNQYEQYF. DNA for the CDR3: TGTGCCAGCAGCCGCGGGAACCAATACGAGCAGTACTTC.

The genes are TRBV24-1 and TRBJ2-2; D is ambiguous. Germline values: CDR1 KGHDR, CDR2 SFDVKD. Trimming took 3 bases from V and 2 from J, leaving 12 bases between them. The CDR3 has 16 residues. This chain's CDR3 is CATSDLDTFNTGELFF. The DNA for the CDR3 is TGTGCCACCAGTGATCTAGACACCTTTAACACCGGGGAGCTGTTTTTT.

The chain combines TRBV29-1 with TRBJ2-3, with 9 bases lining up with TRBD1. The CDR3 sequence is 16 residues long. Germline V gene lookup returns CDR1 SQVTM and CDR2 ANQGSEA. V gave up 5 bases and J gave up 2 bases; unmatched junction bases: 11. The CDR3 here is CSVSSGTGTNTDTQYF. For the CDR3, the DNA is TGCAGCGTTTCTTCCGGGACAGGGACTAACACAGATACGCAGTATTTT.

Comments on this clonotype: The junction shows a germline mismatch at one end, possibly a read error. This chain uses TRBV27 with TRBJ2-2; D unresolved. Germline CDR1 is MNHEY and CDR2 is SMNVEV (reference sequence). The CDR3 runs to 13 residues. CDR3 nucleotide sequence: TGTGCCAGCAGTGTATCAAGGTCGGGGGAGCTGTTTTTT. Protein sequence: CASSVSRSGELFF.

The CDR3 bases are TGCAGTGCTAGGAGGGCAGTCGAGGACATTCAGTACTTC. It specifies CSARRAVEDIQYF. The gene calls are TRBV20-1 and TRBJ2-5; D might be TRBD2 (5 bases). The J call could be wrong; TRBJ2-4 is a better fit for the DNA end. The CDR3 runs to 13 residues. The germline CDR1 and CDR2 sequences are DFQATT and SNEGSKA (reference sequence).

To note about this clonotype: Given a much more abundant clone one base away, this may be a read error. This chain connects TRBV7-3 to TRBJ2-6; no definite D call. Germline values: CDR1 SGHTA, CDR2 FQGTGA. The CDR3 consists of 12 residues. The CDR3 loop is CTSATGANVLTF. CDR3 DNA: TGTACCAGCGCCACTGGGGCCAACGTCCTGACTTTC.

This clonotype occurred many times. This chain links TRBV10-3 with TRBJ1-2; D is perhaps TRBD1 (5 bases). This CDR3 has 16 amino acids. V was trimmed by 4 bases and J by 5 bases, leaving 20 bases between them. CDR1 ENHRY and CDR2 SYGVKD come from the germline V gene. The DNA for the CDR3 is TGTGCCATCAGTGGGCAAAGGACACTCATTCGATATGGCTACACCTTC. Encoded protein: CAISGQRTLIRYGYTF.

This clonotype was observed a few times. The rearrangement uses TRBV2 and TRBJ1-2; D gene ambiguous. The germline V gene encodes CDR1 SNHLY and CDR2 FYNNEI. V lost 6 bases, J lost 10 bases, and 9 bases lay in between. The CDR3 length is 10 residues. The CDR3 sequence is CASRVMNYTF. CDR3 nucleotides: TGTGCCAGCAGAGTCATGAACTACACCTTC.

The chain has TRBV20-1 and TRBJ2-3, with D unresolved. Germline V CDR1 and CDR2: DFQATT, SNEGSKA (reference sequence). CDR3 length: 12 amino acids. Trimming removed 5 bases at V and 1 base at J, with 7 bases between. The CDR3 bases are TGCAGTGCTCTACAAGGCACAGATACGCAGTATTTT. Its protein product is CSALQGTDTQYF.

Concerning this clonotype itself: A much larger clone sits a single nucleotide away, making a read error possible. The chain carries TRBV29-1 and TRBJ2-3; no firm D call. The V gene's germline CDR1 is SQVTM and CDR2 ANQGSEA. The CDR3 is 11 residues long. CDR3 sequence (DNA): TGCGGCGTGAGTGGTCCAGATACGCAGTATTTT. Amino acids: CGVSGPDTQYF.

This rearrangement joins TRBV6-4 to TRBJ1-5, with D possibly being TRBD1 (5 bases). Trimming pared 5 bases from V and 5 bases from J, leaving 13 bases between. The CDR3 contains 14 residues. Germline CDR1 reads MRHNA; CDR2 reads SNTAGT. This CDR3 is CASSSSGGDQPQHF. CDR3 DNA sequence: TGTGCCAGCAGTTCCTCGGGGGGTGATCAGCCCCAGCATTTT.

V gene TRBV2 combines with J gene TRBJ2-1; TRBD2 matches 9 bases. Trimming at V came to 8 bases and at J to 4 bases, leaving 6 bases not matched to a gene. In germline, CDR1 is SNHLY, CDR2 FYNNEI. There are 14 residues in the CDR3. The CDR3 region is CASYGSGGYNEQFF. The CDR3, as DNA: TGTGCCAGCTATGGGAGCGGGGGGTACAATGAGCAGTTCTTC. Together with reference TRBV2 and TRBJ2-1, the CDR3 gives the full variable domain: EPEVTQTPSHQVTQMGQEVILRCVPISNHLYFYWYRQILGQKVEFLVSFYNNEISEKSEIFDDQFSVERPDGSNFTLKIRSTKLEDSAMYFCASYGSGGYNEQFFGPGTRLTVL.

This clonotype showed up just a few times. The rearrangement joins TRBV2 to TRBJ2-1; TRBD2 is a possible D gene (6 bases). The germline CDR1 and CDR2 sequences are SNHLY and FYNNEI. The CDR3 contains 13 residues. V lost 5 bases, J lost 6 bases, and 11 bases lay in between. The CDR3 region is CASSWDLTNEQFF. Written as DNA, the CDR3 is TGTGCCAGCAGTTGGGACTTGACCAATGAGCAGTTCTTC.

The rearrangement uses TRBV5-1 and TRBJ1-1, with D uncertain. This CDR3 comprises 14 residues. Trimming removed 0 bases at V and 0 bases at J, with 6 bases between. Germline V gene lookup returns CDR1 SGHRS and CDR2 YFSETQ. The CDR3 region is CASSLVGMNTEAFF. CDR3 DNA sequence: TGCGCCAGCAGCTTGGTAGGAATGAACACTGAAGCTTTCTTT. Together with reference TRBV5-1 and TRBJ1-1, the CDR3 gives the full variable domain: KAGVTQTPRYLIKTRGQQVTLSCSPISGHRSVSWYQQTPGQGLQFLFEYFSETQRNKGNFPGRFSGRQFSNSRSEMNVSTLELGDSALYLCASSLVGMNTEAFFGQGTRLTVV.

The V gene is TRBV28, the J gene TRBJ1-5; unclear D gene. The V end was cut by 7 bases, the J end by 11 bases, with 21 bases between. Germline values: CDR1 MDHEN, CDR2 SYDVKM. The CDR3 covers 14 residues. DNA for the CDR3: TGTGCCAGCACCCCCGGAACAGCGGATTTAACCCAGCATTTT. Its protein is CASTPGTADLTQHF.

The chain links TRBV7-9 to TRBJ2-5; D uncertain. V lost 8 bases to trimming and J lost 5 bases, with 9 bases between them. The CDR3 runs 11 residues. CDR1 and CDR2 (germline): SEHNR, FQNEAQ (reference sequence). The CDR3: CASAGIETQYF. The CDR3 DNA is TGTGCCAGCGCCGGAATCGAGACCCAGTACTTC.

With respect to this clonotype: At one boundary the junction diverges from the germline segment, which might be a read error. This chain connects TRBV19 to TRBJ2-5; possibly TRBD2 for D (6 bases). Per the germline V gene, CDR1 is LNHDA and CDR2 is SQIVND (reference sequence). The CDR3 runs 17 residues. The CDR3 coding sequence is TGTGCCAGTAGTATTCGTCGACGCGGGATTAGGGGAGAGGCCCAGTACTTC. Its translation: CASSIRRRGIRGEAQYF.

This clonotype was found once. A much more abundant neighbour one base away suggests this may be a read error. CDR3 DNA sequence: TGTGCCAGCAGTGTACCCTTCACAGATACGCAGTATTTT. It codes for CASSVPFTDTQYF. V usage is TRBV27 and J usage is TRBJ2-3; D is undetermined. The CDR3 consists of 13 residues. Germline lookup yields CDR1 MNHEY and CDR2 SMNVEV (reference sequence). Trimming cost V 5 bases and J 2 bases, with 8 bases left between them.